The T cell receptor beta chain under discussion was sequenced for a study of blood T cell repertoires in COVID-19. Across fewer than 25 US areas, participants ranged in age from roughly 18 to 95 years. Cohorts were assigned according to the clinical history that participants reported. V was clipped by 5 bases and J by 8 bases; unmatched bases: 5. Germline loops: CDR1 MNHEY, CDR2 SVGAGI. The CDR3 loop spans 13 amino acids. The table lists this clone with a count of one. Assay: immunoSEQ multiplex PCR; the TCRdb copy retains only in-frame clones and omits some. The sample lists 150,000 to 200,000 clones, approximately 81% seen once, with approximately 8% in the top ten.

This receptor was taken from a woman between 50 and 59 years old who had recovered from COVID-19. This chain uses TRBV6-5 with TRBJ2-1; 8 bases line up with TRBD1. The sequenced sample consisted of PBMCs or T cells enriched from blood (not recorded which). CDR3 amino acids: CASSRDRIDEQFF. For the CDR3, the DNA is TGTGCCAGCAGTCGGGACAGGATCGATGAGCAGTTCTTC.